Listed below are T cell receptor beta chains from one sample, sequenced in a study of blood T cell repertoires in COVID-19. Here immunoSEQ multiplex PCR was the method, and the copy in TCRdb shows in-frame clones only, minus some. The table has some 370,000 clones, roughly 90% seen once. Sequences were obtained from peripheral blood. These receptors originate from a man younger than 35 with active or convalescent COVID-19. Each CDR3 is given with its conserved first and last residue. A D gene is named only where the DNA matches it firmly. Clone size, where shown, is once, few, many, or a class for clones that have expanded.

TRBV5-8	once	TRBD1	TRBJ1-5	TGTGCCAGCAGCTTGGGACAGGGGGGTTTAGCAAATCAGCCCCAGCATTTT	CASSLGQGGLANQPQHF
TRBV10-3	NA	NA	TRBJ2-1	TGTGCCACCTCTAGCCTAGCGAATTACAATGAGCAGTTCTTC	CATSSLANYNEQFF
TRBV4-3	NA	TRBD2	TRBJ2-1	TGCGCCAGCAGCCAATCAGTAGCGGGAGTTGGGAATGAGCAGTTCTTC	CASSQSVAGVGNEQFF
TRBV6-6	once	TRBD2	TRBJ2-7	TGTGCCAGCAGCCGACCTGGGCGGGAGTCGGGGGAGCAGTACTTC	CASSRPGRESGEQYF
TRBV4-3	NA	NA	TRBJ2-7	TGCGCCAGCAGCCAAACGACTAGTCTAAGGTCGTCCTACGAGCAGTACTTC	CASSQTTSLRSSYEQYF
TRBV7-3	NA	TRBD2	TRBJ2-3	TGTGCCAGCAGCTCCGGGGGGTTCAGCACAGATACGCAGTATTTT	CASSSGGFSTDTQYF
TRBV6-4	NA	TRBD1	TRBJ1-2	TGTGCCAGCAGTGACTCCGGGACAGGGTGGAATGGCTACACCTTC	CASSDSGTGWNGYTF
TRBV7-3	NA	TRBD2	TRBJ2-3	TGTGCCAGCAGCGATCTAGCGGGAGCGGATACGCAGTATTTT	CASSDLAGADTQYF
TRBV28	few	NA	TRBJ1-2	TGTGCCAGCACACGGTTGTCTGGCTACACCTTC	CASTRLSGYTF
TRBV7-9	NA	NA	TRBJ2-2	TGTGCCAGCAGCTTATCGGGCGGGTTCACCGGGGAGCTGTTTTTT	CASSLSGGFTGELFF
TRBV18	NA	TRBD1	TRBJ1-1	TGTGCCAGCTCTCCCGGACAGGTGAACACTGAAGCTTTCTTT	CASSPGQVNTEAFF
TRBV3-1/TRBV3-2	NA	NA	TRBJ2-2	TGTGCCAGCAGCCAAGATATGCGGGCGGGCACCGGGGAGCTGTTTTTT	CASSQDMRAGTGELFF
TRBV19	NA	TRBD2	TRBJ2-7	TGTGCCAGTAGTCTCCGGACTAGCGGCAACGAGCAGTACTTC	CASSLRTSGNEQYF
TRBV12-3/TRBV12-4	NA	TRBD1	TRBJ1-1	TGTGCCAGCAGCCAGACAGGGGCCACTGAAGCTTTCTTT	CASSQTGATEAFF
TRBV27	NA	NA	TRBJ1-1	TGTGCCAGCAGTTTAGGGAGGAGCACTGAAGCTTTCTTT	CASSLGRSTEAFF
TRBV7-3	NA	TRBD2	TRBJ2-1	TGTGCCAGCAGCTTAACGTGGTCTAGCGGGAGAGATGAGCAGTTCTTC	CASSLTWSSGRDEQFF
TRBV12-3/TRBV12-4	NA	TRBD1	TRBJ1-2	TGTGCCAGCAGTTTTAGACAGGGATATGGCTACACCTTC	CASSFRQGYGYTF
TRBV5-1	NA	TRBD2	TRBJ2-1	TGCGCCAGCAGCCCGGGACTAGCGGGGGGGTTTAGGAACAATGAGCAGTTCTTC	CASSPGLAGGFRNNEQFF
TRBV18	once	TRBD1	TRBJ1-1	TGTGCCAGCACCTACCGACAGGGCAAGAACACTGAAGCTTTCTTT	CASTYRQGKNTEAFF
TRBV24-1	NA	NA	TRBJ1-2	TGTGCCACCAGTGACAACAGATATGGCTACACCTTC	CATSDNRYGYTF
TRBV29-1	NA	NA	TRBJ2-4	TGCAGCGTAACTTTAGCCAAAAACATTCAGTACTTC	CSVTLAKNIQYF
TRBV7-9	NA	NA	TRBJ2-7	TGTGCCAGCAGCTTGGATTACAGGGAGAACGAGCAGTACTTC	CASSLDYRENEQYF
TRBV4-3	NA	TRBD1	TRBJ1-3	TGCGCCAGCAGCCAAGCCGAGGCAGGGGGCGCCTCCTACTCTGGAAACACCATATATTTT	CASSQAEAGGASYSGNTIYF
TRBV29-1	NA	NA	TRBJ2-1	TGCAGCCAGTCCATGGGGGCGAGCTCCTACAATGAGCAGTTCTTC	CSQSMGASSYNEQFF
TRBV7-2	NA	TRBD2	TRBJ2-7	TGTGCCAGCAGAACGGGACTAGCGGGGGACGAGCAGTACTTC	CASRTGLAGDEQYF
TRBV6-2/TRBV6-3	NA	NA	TRBJ2-2	TGTGCCAGCAGTTATATGGGCCCCGGGGAGCTGTTTTTT	CASSYMGPGELFF
TRBV12-5	NA	TRBD1	TRBJ2-1	TGTGCTAGTGGTCCATATCGACAGGGGAACAATGAGCAGTTCTTC	CASGPYRQGNNEQFF
TRBV6-5	NA	NA	TRBJ1-2	TGTGCCAGCAGTTCCCCGGGGGGCCCGCCCTTCGGCGGCTACACCTTC	CASSSPGGPPFGGYTF
TRBV3-1/TRBV3-2	NA	TRBD1	TRBJ2-7	TGTGCCAACCGGGACAGTAGGGCTCACTACGAGCAGTACTTC	CANRDSRAHYEQYF
TRBV12-3/TRBV12-4	NA	TRBD1	TRBJ2-5	TGTGCCAGCAGTTTAGTGACAGGGGGGACCCAGTACTTC	CASSLVTGGTQYF
TRBV5-4	NA	TRBD1	TRBJ2-7	TGTGCCAGCAGCTTGCCCGGACAGGGGATCTACGAGCAGTACTTC	CASSLPGQGIYEQYF
TRBV7-2	NA	TRBD2	TRBJ2-2	TGTGCCAGCAAGTTTAGCGGGAGGGCCAACACCGGGGAGCTGTTTTTT	CASKFSGRANTGELFF
TRBV7-2	NA	TRBD2	TRBJ2-3	TGTGCCAGCAGCTTAGAATTATGGCGGGAGATAGTAGATACGCAGTATTTT	CASSLELWREIVDTQYF
TRBV11-2	NA	NA	TRBJ1-4	TGTGCCAGCAGCTTACAGGAAAAACTGTTTTTT	CASSLQEKLFF
TRBV4-1	NA	NA	TRBJ1-5	TGCGCCAGCAGCCAAATACAGGGATCCAATCAGCCCCAGCATTTT	CASSQIQGSNQPQHF
TRBV4-3	once	TRBD2	TRBJ2-1	TGCGCCAGCAGCCAAGATCCGGGCCTAGCGGGAGATCGGTGGAACAATGAGCAGTTCTTC	CASSQDPGLAGDRWNNEQFF
TRBV15	NA	TRBD1	TRBJ1-2	TGTGCCACCAGCAGAGATATCGGGACAGTTTATTCCTATGGCTACACCTTC	CATSRDIGTVYSYGYTF
TRBV6-5	NA	NA	TRBJ1-5	TGTGCCAGCACGAGCCAGGGGTGGAGCAATCAGCCCCAGCATTTT	CASTSQGWSNQPQHF
TRBV7-2	NA	TRBD2	TRBJ2-7	TGTGCCAGCAGCTTGGCACCGGGACTAGCGGGCTACAGCTCCTACGAGCAGTACTTC	CASSLAPGLAGYSSYEQYF
TRBV5-1	NA	NA	TRBJ2-3	TGCGCCAGCAGCTTTGCTAGCGGCACAGATACGCAGTATTTT	CASSFASGTDTQYF
TRBV6-5	NA	TRBD1	TRBJ1-2	TGTGCCAGCAGTTACACGACGGGACAGGGTCGCGGCTACACCTTC	CASSYTTGQGRGYTF
TRBV27	NA	TRBD2	TRBJ2-1	TGTGCCAGCAGTTTATACGGAGCGGGAGTTGCTGAGCAGTTCTTC	CASSLYGAGVAEQFF
TRBV6-1	NA	TRBD1	TRBJ1-2	TGTGCCAGCAGTGAAGGGACAGGGTTTCTCTATGGCTACACCTTC	CASSEGTGFLYGYTF
TRBV19	NA	TRBD1	TRBJ1-2	TGTGCCAGCCTGCGAGACAGGGTCTACACCTTC	CASLRDRVYTF
TRBV27	NA	TRBD1	TRBJ2-3	TGTGCCAGCAGTTTCTGGGACAGTCGCACAGATACGCAGTATTTT	CASSFWDSRTDTQYF
TRBV9	once	TRBD2	TRBJ2-7	TGTGCCAGCATCGGGGGGTCAGCCTACGAGCAGTACTTC	CASIGGSAYEQYF
TRBV19	NA	NA	TRBJ2-1	TGTGCCAGTAGTCCAAAAGGGGGGGACTCCTACAATGAGCAGTTCTTC	CASSPKGGDSYNEQFF
TRBV4-3	NA	NA	TRBJ1-2	TGCGCCAGCAGCCAGGACAATTGGGCATATGGCTACACCTTC	CASSQDNWAYGYTF
TRBV28	NA	TRBD2	TRBJ2-1	TGTGCCAGCAGACCACCGGGACTAGCAACCGTTAAGTTCTTC	CASRPPGLATVKFF
TRBV30	NA	TRBD2	TRBJ2-7	TGTGCCTGGAGTTCGGGACTAGCGGGAGACTACGAGCAGTACTTC	CAWSSGLAGDYEQYF
TRBV10-3	NA	TRBD1	TRBJ1-1	TGTGCCATCAAGGACAGGGAGGACACTGAAGCTTTCTTT	CAIKDREDTEAFF
TRBV7-3	NA	TRBD2	TRBJ2-4	TGTGCCAGCAGCTTAAAGAGACTAGCGGGAGCTCTAGCCAAAAACATTCAGTACTTC	CASSLKRLAGALAKNIQYF
TRBV28	NA	NA	TRBJ2-1	TGTGCCAGCAGCTCTATAAAAAACTCCTACAATGAGCAGTTCTTC	CASSSIKNSYNEQFF
TRBV27	few	NA	TRBJ2-1	TGTGCCAGCAGTCTGACTAGAATGGAGAATGAGCAGTTCTTC	CASSLTRMENEQFF